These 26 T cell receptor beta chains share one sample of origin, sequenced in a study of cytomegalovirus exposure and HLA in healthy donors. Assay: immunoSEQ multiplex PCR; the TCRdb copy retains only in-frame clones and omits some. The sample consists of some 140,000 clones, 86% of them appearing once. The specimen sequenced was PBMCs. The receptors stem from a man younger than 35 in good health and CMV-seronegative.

The CDR3 spells CARSPGLAGNGEQFF. In nucleotides, the CDR3 is TGTGCCAGAAGCCCGGGACTAGCGGGGAACGGTGAGCAGTTCTTC. This chain joins TRBV5-3 and TRBJ2-1; 13 nucleotides line up with TRBD2. TRBV5-3 is noted as an ORF with a role that remains uncertain. V shed 4 bases, J shed 9 bases, and the junction held 7 bases outside the gene matches. The CDR3 runs 15 residues.

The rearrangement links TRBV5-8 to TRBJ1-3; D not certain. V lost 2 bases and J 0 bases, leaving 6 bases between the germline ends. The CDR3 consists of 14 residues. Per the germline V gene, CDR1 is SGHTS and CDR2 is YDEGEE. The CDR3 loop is CASSLPSSGNTIYF. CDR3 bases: TGTGCCAGCAGCTTACCCAGCTCTGGAAACACCATATATTTT.

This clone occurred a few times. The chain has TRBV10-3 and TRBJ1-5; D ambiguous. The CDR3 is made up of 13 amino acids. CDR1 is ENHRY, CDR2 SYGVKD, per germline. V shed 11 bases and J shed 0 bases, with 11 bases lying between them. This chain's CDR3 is CAAQDYSNQPQHF. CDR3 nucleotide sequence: TGTGCCGCCCAGGATTATAGCAATCAGCCCCAGCATTTT.

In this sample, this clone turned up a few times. CDR3 coding DNA: TGTGCCAGCAGTTTAAGGGAGAGCTCCTACAATGAGCAGTTCTTC. Translating it yields CASSLRESSYNEQFF. This chain uses TRBV27 with TRBJ2-1, with a weak D call TRBD2 (5 bases). This CDR3 region has 15 residues. CDR1 is MNHEY and CDR2 is SMNVEV in the germline V gene (reference sequence). V was cut by 2 bases and J by 0 bases, with 8 bases left in between.

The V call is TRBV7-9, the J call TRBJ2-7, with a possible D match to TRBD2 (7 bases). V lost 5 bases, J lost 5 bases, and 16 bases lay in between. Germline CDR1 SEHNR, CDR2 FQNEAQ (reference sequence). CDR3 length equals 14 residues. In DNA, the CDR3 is TGTGCCAGCAGCATCGGGATAGGGGGGGACGAGCAGTACTTC. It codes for CASSIGIGGDEQYF.

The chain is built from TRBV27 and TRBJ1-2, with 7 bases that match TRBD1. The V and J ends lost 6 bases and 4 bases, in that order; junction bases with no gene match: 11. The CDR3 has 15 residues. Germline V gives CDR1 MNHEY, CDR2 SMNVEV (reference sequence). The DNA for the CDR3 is TGTGCCAGCAGGGGAGGACAGGCCGTAGGCTATGGCTACACCTTC. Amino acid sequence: CASRGGQAVGYGYTF.

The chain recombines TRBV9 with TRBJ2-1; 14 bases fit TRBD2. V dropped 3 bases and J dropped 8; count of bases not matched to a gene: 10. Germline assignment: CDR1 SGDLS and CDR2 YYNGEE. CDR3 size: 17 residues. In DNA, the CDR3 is TGTGCCAGCAGCGCCCACTCCAGACTAGCGGGAGGGGATGAGCAGTTCTTC. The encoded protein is CASSAHSRLAGGDEQFF.

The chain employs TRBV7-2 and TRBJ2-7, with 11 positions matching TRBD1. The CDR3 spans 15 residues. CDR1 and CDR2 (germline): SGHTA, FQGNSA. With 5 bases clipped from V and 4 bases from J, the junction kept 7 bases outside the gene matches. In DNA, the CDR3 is TGTGCCAGCAGCCAACGGACAGGGGGCGAGTACGAGCAGTACTTC. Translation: CASSQRTGGEYEQYF.

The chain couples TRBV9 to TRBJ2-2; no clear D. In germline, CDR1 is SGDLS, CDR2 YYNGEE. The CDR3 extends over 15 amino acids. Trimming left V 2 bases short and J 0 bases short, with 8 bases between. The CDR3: CASSVASTNTGELFF. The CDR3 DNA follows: TGTGCCAGCAGCGTCGCGTCCACGAACACCGGGGAGCTGTTTTTT. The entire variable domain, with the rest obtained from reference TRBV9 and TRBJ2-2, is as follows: DSGVTQTPKHLITATGQRVTLRCSPRSGDLSVYWYQQSLDQGLQFLIQYYNGEERAKGNILERFSAQQFPDLHSELNLSSLELGDSALYFCASSVASTNTGELFFGEGSRLTVL.

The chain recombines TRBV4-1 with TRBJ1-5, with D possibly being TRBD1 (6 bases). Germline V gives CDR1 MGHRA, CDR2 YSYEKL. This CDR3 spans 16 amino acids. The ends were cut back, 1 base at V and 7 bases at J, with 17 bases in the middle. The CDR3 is CASSQVGTSYGQPQHF. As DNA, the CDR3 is TGCGCCAGCAGCCAAGTGGGGACAAGTTACGGGCAGCCCCAGCATTTT.

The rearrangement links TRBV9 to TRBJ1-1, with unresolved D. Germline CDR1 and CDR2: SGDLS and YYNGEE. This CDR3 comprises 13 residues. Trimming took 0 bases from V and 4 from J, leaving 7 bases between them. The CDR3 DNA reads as TGTGCCAGCAGCGTAGTGCCCGGCACTGAAGCTTTCTTT. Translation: CASSVVPGTEAFF.

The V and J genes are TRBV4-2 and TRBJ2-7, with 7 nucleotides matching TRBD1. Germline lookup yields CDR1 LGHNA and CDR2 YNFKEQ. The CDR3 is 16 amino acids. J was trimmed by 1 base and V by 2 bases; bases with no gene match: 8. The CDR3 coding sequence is TGTGCCAGCAGCCAACAAAGGACAGGATTTTCCTACGAGCAGTACTTC. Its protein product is CASSQQRTGFSYEQYF.

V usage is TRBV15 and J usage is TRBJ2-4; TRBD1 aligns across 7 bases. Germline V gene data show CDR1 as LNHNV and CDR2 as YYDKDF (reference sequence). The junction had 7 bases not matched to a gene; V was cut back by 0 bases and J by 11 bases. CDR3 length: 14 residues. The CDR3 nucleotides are TGTGCCACCAGCAGAGATCAGGGGGTACTCGTTCAGTACTTC. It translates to CATSRDQGVLVQYF.

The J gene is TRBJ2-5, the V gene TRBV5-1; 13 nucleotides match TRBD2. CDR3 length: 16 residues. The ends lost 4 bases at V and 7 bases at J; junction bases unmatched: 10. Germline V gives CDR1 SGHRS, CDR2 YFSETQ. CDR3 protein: CASSTTTSGGEATQYF. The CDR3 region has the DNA TGCGCCAGCAGCACAACAACTAGCGGGGGGGAAGCGACCCAGTACTTC. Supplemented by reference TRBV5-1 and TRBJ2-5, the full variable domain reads KAGVTQTPRYLIKTRGQQVTLSCSPISGHRSVSWYQQTPGQGLQFLFEYFSETQRNKGNFPGRFSGRQFSNSRSEMNVSTLELGDSALYLCASSTTTSGGEATQYFGPGTRLLVL.

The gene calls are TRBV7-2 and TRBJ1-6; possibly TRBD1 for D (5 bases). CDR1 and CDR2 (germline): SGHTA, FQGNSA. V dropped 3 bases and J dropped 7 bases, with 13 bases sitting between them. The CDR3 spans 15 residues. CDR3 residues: CASSLIERGNSPLHF. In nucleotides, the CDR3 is TGTGCCAGCAGCTTGATAGAGCGGGGGAATTCACCCCTCCACTTT.

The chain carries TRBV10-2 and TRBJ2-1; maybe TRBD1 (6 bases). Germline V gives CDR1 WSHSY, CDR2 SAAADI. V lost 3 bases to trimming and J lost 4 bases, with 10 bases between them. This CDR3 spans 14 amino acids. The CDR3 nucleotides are TGCGCCAGCAGTGATGTTCAGGGGTACAATGAGCAGTTCTTC. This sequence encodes CASSDVQGYNEQFF.

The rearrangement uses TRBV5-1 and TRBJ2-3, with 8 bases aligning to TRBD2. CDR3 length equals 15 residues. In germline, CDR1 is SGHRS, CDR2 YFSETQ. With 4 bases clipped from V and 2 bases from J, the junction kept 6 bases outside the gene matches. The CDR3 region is CASSVTSGPTDTQYF. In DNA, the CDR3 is TGCGCCAGCAGCGTTACTAGCGGACCCACAGATACGCAGTATTTT. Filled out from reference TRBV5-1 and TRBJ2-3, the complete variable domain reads KAGVTQTPRYLIKTRGQQVTLSCSPISGHRSVSWYQQTPGQGLQFLFEYFSETQRNKGNFPGRFSGRQFSNSRSEMNVSTLELGDSALYLCASSVTSGPTDTQYFGPGTRLTVL.

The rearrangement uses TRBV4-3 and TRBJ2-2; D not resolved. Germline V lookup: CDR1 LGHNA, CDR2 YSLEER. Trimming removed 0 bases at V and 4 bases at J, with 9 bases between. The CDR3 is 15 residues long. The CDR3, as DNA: TGCGCCAGCAGCCAAGATCTCCAGTCCACCGGGGAGCTGTTTTTT. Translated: CASSQDLQSTGELFF.

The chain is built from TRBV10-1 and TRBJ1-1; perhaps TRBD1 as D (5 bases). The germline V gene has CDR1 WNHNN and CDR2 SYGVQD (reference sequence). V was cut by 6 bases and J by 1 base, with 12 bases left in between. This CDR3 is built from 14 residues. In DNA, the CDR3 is TGCGCCAGCAGAGGAGAAGGGGCGAACACTGAAGCTTTCTTT. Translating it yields CASRGEGANTEAFF.

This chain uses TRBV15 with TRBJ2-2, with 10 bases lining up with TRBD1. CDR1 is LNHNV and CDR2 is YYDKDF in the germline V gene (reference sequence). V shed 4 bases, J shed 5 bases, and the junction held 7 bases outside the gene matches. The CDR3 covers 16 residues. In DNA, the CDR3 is TGTGCCACCAGCACCGACAGGGGGCTACAGACCGGGGAGCTGTTTTTT. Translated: CATSTDRGLQTGELFF.

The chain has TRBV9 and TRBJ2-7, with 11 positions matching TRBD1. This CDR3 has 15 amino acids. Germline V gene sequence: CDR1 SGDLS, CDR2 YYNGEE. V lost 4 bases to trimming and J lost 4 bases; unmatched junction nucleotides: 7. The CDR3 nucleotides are TGTGCCAGCAGCTTCTGGGACAGGGGGGATTACGAGCAGTACTTC. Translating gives CASSFWDRGDYEQYF. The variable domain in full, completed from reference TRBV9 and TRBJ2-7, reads DSGVTQTPKHLITATGQRVTLRCSPRSGDLSVYWYQQSLDQGLQFLIQYYNGEERAKGNILERFSAQQFPDLHSELNLSSLELGDSALYFCASSFWDRGDYEQYFGPGTRLTVT.

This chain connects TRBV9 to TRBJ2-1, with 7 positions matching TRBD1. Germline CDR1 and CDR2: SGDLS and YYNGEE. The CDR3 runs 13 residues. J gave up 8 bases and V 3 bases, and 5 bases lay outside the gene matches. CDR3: CASSATQGHEQFF. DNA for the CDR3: TGTGCCAGCAGCGCGACACAGGGGCATGAGCAGTTCTTC.

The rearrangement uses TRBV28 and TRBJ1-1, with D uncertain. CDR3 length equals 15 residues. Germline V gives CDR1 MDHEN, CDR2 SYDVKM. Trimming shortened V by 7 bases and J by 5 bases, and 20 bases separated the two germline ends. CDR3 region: CASTGTALSQTEAFF. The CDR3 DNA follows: TGTGCCAGCACGGGAACAGCATTATCACAAACTGAAGCTTTCTTT.

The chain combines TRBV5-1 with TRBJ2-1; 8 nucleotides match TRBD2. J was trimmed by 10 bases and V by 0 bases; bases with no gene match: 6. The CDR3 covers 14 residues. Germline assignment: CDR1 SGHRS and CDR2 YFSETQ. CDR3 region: CASSLGAGGPEQFF. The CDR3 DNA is TGCGCCAGCAGCTTGGGCGCGGGGGGACCCGAGCAGTTCTTC.

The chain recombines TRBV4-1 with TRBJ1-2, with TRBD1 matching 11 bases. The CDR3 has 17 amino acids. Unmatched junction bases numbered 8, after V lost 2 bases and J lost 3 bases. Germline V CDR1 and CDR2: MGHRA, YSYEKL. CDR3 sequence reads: CASSQLLPGQGDYGYTF. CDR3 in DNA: TGCGCCAGCAGCCAACTATTGCCGGGACAGGGGGACTATGGCTACACCTTC.

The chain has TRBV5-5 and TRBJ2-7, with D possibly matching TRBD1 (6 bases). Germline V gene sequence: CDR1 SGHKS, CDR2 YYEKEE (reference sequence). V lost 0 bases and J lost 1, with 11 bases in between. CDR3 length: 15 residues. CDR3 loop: CASSLETGLSYEQYF. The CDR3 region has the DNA TGTGCCAGCAGCTTGGAAACAGGGCTATCCTACGAGCAGTACTTC.